The TCR beta chain described here comes from a study of cytomegalovirus exposure and HLA in healthy donors. V was trimmed by 4 bases and J by 5 bases, leaving 12 bases between them. The CDR3 is made up of 14 amino acids. CDR1 is MNHEY and CDR2 is SVGAGI in the germline V gene. As regards this clone: Its antigen is undetermined.

The primer mix had 60 Vbeta and 13 Jbeta primers. Method: immunoSEQ multiplex PCR; TCRdb's copy keeps in-frame clones and lacks some. The table has tens of thousands of clones, roughly four fifths seen once. Study findings and constraints: The records held CMV serostatus as the only immune exposure information. The authors excluded some V segments, including TRBV6-2 and TRBV6-3, as indistinguishable. Per published reports, the classifier diagnosed cytomegalovirus status with high specificity and sensitivity.

The origin of this receptor is a woman aged 25-40 years in good health and CMV-seropositive. The rearrangement uses TRBV6-5 and TRBJ1-5, with a tentative D call TRBD1 (6 bases). The sample taken for sequencing was PBMCs. CDR3 sequence (DNA): TGTGCCAGCAGTTGGGGGGGGCCCCATCAGCCCCAGCATTTT. Its protein product is CASSWGGPHQPQHF.